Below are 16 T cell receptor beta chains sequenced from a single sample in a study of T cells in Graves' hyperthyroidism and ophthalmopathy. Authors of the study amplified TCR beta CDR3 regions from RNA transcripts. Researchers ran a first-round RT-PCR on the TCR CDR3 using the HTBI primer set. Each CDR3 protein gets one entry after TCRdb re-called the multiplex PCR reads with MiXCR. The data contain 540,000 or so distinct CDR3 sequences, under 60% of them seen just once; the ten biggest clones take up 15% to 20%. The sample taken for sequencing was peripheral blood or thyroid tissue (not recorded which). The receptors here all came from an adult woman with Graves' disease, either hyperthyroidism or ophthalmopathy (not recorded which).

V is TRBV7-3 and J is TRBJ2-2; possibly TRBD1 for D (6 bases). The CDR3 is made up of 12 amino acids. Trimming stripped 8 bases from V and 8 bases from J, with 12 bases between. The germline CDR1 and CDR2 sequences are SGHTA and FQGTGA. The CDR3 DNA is TGTGCCAGCGCACAAAGGGGGGGGGAGCTGTTTTTT. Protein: CASAQRGGELFF.

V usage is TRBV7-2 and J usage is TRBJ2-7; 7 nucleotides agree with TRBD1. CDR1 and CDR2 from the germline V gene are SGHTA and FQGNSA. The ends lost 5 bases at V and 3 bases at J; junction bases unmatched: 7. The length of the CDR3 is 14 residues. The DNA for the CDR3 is TGTGCCAGCAGCCGGGGACAGTTGGGCTACGAGCAGTACTTC. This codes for CASSRGQLGYEQYF.

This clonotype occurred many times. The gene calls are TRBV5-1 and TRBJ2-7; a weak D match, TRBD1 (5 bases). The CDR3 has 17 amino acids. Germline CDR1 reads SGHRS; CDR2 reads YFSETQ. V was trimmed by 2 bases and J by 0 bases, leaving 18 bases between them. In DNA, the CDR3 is TGCGCCAGCAGCTTTGGAGAACAGGCAAGAAACTCCTACGAGCAGTACTTC. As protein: CASSFGEQARNSYEQYF.

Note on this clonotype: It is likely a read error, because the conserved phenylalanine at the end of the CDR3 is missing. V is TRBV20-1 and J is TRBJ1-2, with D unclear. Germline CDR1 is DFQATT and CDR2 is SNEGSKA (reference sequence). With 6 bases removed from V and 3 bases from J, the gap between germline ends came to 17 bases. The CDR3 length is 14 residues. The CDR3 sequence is CSAVARTGDYGYTL. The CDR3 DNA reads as TGCAGTGCCGTGGCGCGGACTGGAGACTATGGCTACACCCTC.

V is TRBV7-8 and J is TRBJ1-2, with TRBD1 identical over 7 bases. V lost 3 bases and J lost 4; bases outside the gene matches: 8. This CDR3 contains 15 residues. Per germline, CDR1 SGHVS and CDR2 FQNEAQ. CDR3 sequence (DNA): TGTGCCAGCAGCTTGGCCGACAGGGCCGCCTATGGCTACACCTTC. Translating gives CASSLADRAAYGYTF.

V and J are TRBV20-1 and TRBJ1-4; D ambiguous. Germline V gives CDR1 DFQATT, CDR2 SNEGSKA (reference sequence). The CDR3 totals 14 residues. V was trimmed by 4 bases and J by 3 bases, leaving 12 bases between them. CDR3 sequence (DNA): TGCAGTGCTAACGGATTGCCGGCTAATGAAAAACTGTTTTTT. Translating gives CSANGLPANEKLFF.

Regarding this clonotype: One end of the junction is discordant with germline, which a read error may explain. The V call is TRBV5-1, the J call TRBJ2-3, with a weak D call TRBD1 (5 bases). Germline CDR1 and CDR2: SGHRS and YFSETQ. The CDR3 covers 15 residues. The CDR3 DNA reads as TGTGCCAGCAGCCCGTGGACATTGAGCACAGATACGCAGTATTTT. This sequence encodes CASSPWTLSTDTQYF. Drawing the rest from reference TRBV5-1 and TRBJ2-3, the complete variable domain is KAGVTQTPRYLIKTRGQQVTLSCSPISGHRSVSWYQQTPGQGLQFLFEYFSETQRNKGNFPGRFSGRQFSNSRSEMNVSTLELGDSALYLCASSPWTLSTDTQYFGPGTRLTVL.

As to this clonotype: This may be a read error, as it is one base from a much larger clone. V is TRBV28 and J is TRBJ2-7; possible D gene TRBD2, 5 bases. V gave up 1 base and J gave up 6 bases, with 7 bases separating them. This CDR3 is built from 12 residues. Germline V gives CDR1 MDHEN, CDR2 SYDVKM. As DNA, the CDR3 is TGTGCCAGCAGTTTATTAGCGAGCGAGCAGTACTTC. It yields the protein CASSLLASEQYF.

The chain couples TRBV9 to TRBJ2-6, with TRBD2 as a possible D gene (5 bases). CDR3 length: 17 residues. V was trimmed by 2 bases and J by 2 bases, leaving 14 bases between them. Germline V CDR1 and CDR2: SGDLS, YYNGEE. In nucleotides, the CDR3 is TGTGCCAGCAGCGTTAGATCAGGAGGCGCTGGGGCCAACGTCCTGACTTTC. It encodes CASSVRSGGAGANVLTF.

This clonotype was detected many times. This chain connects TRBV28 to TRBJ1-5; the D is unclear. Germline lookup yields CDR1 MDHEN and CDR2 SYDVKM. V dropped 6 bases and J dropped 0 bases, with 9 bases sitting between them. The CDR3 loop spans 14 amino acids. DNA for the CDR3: TGTGCCAGCAGGGGAATCCTTAGCAATCAGCCCCAGCATTTT. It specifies CASRGILSNQPQHF.

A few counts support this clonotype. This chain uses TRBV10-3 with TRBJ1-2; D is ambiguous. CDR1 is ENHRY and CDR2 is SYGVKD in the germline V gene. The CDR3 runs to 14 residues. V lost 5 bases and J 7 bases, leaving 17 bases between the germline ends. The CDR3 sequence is CAISRGSVESGYTF. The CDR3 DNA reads TGTGCCATCAGTCGCGGGAGTGTAGAGTCTGGCTACACCTTC.

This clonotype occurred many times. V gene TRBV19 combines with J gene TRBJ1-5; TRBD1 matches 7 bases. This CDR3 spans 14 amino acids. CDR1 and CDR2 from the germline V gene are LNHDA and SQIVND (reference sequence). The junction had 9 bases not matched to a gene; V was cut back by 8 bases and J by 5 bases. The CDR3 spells CASHRRGGDQPQHF. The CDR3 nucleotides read TGTGCCAGTCACCGCAGGGGGGGAGATCAGCCCCAGCATTTT.

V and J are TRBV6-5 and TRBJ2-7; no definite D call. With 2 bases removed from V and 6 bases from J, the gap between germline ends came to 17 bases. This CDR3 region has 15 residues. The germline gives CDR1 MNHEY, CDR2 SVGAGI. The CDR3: CASSYGNGSGPEQYF. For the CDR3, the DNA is TGTGCCAGCAGTTACGGTAACGGGTCTGGTCCCGAGCAGTACTTC.

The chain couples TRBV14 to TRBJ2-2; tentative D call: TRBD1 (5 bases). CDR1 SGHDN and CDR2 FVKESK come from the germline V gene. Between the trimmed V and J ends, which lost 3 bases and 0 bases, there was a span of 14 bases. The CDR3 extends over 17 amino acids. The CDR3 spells CASSHLDSYPNTGELFF. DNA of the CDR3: TGTGCCAGCAGCCACCTAGACAGCTACCCGAACACCGGGGAGCTGTTTTTT.

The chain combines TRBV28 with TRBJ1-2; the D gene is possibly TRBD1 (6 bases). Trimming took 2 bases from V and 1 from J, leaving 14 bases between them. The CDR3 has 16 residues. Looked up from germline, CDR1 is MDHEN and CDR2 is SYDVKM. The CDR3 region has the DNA TGTGCCAGCAGTTTAGAAGGTGGGACATTTAACTATGGCTACACCTTC. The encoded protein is CASSLEGGTFNYGYTF.

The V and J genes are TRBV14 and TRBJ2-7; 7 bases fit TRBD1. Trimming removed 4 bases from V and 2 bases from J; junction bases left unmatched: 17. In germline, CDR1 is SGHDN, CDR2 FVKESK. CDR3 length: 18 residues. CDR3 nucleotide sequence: TGTGCCAGCAGCCCAGGACAGGAACGGGTAGGGTGGACCTACGAGCAGTACTTC. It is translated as CASSPGQERVGWTYEQYF. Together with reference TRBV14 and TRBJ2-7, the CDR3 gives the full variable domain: EAGVTQFPSHSVIEKGQTVTLRCDPISGHDNLYWYRRVMGKEIKFLLHFVKESKQDESGMPNNRFLAERTGGTYSTLKVQPAELEDSGVYFCASSPGQERVGWTYEQYFGPGTRLTVT.